Following are 24 T cell receptor beta chains from one sample sequenced in a study of radiation and T cells in renal cell carcinoma. Stated time point: blood 2 weeks post-SBRT. Treatment here: 15 Gy SBRT to primary tumor, nephrectomy 4 weeks later. Data came from immunoSEQ multiplex PCR; TCRdb stores just in-frame clones and leaves some out. Counted here are 150,000 to 180,000 clones, about 87% occurring once; the ten biggest clones make up over 10%. The sample in question was blood, obtained from a patient whose treatment included radiotherapy and nephrectomy. These TCRs come from a woman between 45 and 65 years old with renal cell carcinoma.

This clone was picked up one time. The chain recombines TRBV7-9 with TRBJ1-1, with D uncertain. The ends were cut back, 3 bases at V and 3 bases at J, with 5 bases in the middle. This CDR3 is 12 amino acids long. Germline CDR1 is SEHNR and CDR2 is FQNEAQ (reference sequence). The CDR3 protein is CASSFVDTEAFF. In DNA form, the CDR3 reads TGTGCCAGCAGCTTCGTCGACACTGAAGCTTTCTTT.

The chain carries TRBV5-1 and TRBJ1-4; D is undetermined. CDR1 and CDR2 (germline): SGHRS, YFSETQ. Between the trimmed V and J ends, which lost 0 bases and 3 bases, there was a span of 6 bases. This CDR3 is built from 14 residues. The CDR3 bases are TGCGCCAGCAGCTTGGCTACATCTAATGAAAAACTGTTTTTT. The encoded protein is CASSLATSNEKLFF.

The CDR3 DNA reads TGTGCCAGCAGCCAAGGACTTGTGGCCGGGGAGCTGTTTTTT. It yields the protein CASSQGLVAGELFF. The chain couples TRBV11-3 to TRBJ2-2, with D possibly TRBD2 on 5 matching bases. V was shortened by 5 bases and J by 6 bases, with 13 bases between the two germline ends. Germline CDR1 reads SGHNT; CDR2 reads YENEEA. This CDR3 is 14 amino acids long.

The chain has TRBV15 and TRBJ2-2, with D perhaps matching TRBD1 (6 bases). Trimming pared 4 bases from V and 1 base from J, leaving 10 bases between. Germline V lookup: CDR1 LNHNV, CDR2 YYDKDF (reference sequence). CDR3 length equals 15 residues. The CDR3 nucleotides are TGTGCCACCAGCAAGGGCAGGGGGAACACCGGGGAGCTGTTTTTT. Translating it yields CATSKGRGNTGELFF. The whole variable domain, remainder taken from reference TRBV15 and TRBJ2-2, is DAMVIQNPRYQVTQFGKPVTLSCSQTLNHNVMYWYQQKSSQAPKLLFHYYDKDFNNEADTPDNFQSRRPNTSFCFLDIRSPGLGDTAMYLCATSKGRGNTGELFFGEGSRLTVL.

This clone was seen only once. The J gene is TRBJ2-5, the V gene TRBV4-1; TRBD2 aligns across 9 bases. The germline V gene encodes CDR1 MGHRA and CDR2 YSYEKL. The CDR3 length is 16 residues. V gave up 0 bases and J gave up 4 bases; unmatched junction bases: 6. CDR3 DNA: TGCGCCAGCAGCCAAGACGGCGGGGGGGCTGGAGAGACCCAGTACTTC. Translating it yields CASSQDGGGAGETQYF.

This rearrangement joins TRBV5-1 to TRBJ2-5, with 10 bases aligning to TRBD2. The CDR3 has 15 amino acids. J was trimmed by 4 bases and V by 0 bases; bases with no gene match: 3. Germline V gene lookup returns CDR1 SGHRS and CDR2 YFSETQ. CDR3 in DNA: TGCGCCAGCAGCTTGGCGATAGCGGGGGGAGAGACCCAGTACTTC. Translation gives CASSLAIAGGETQYF.

V is TRBV6-5 and J is TRBJ1-1, with D tentatively TRBD1 (6 bases). Between the trimmed V and J ends, which lost 5 bases and 4 bases, there was a span of 17 bases. CDR3 size: 15 residues. The germline gives CDR1 MNHEY, CDR2 SVGAGI. The CDR3: CASSPTGNGGTEAFF. The CDR3 bases are TGTGCCAGCAGTCCAACAGGGAATGGAGGCACTGAAGCTTTCTTT.

CDR3 sequence reads: CASSWTSDTEAFF. Written as DNA, the CDR3 is TGTGCCAGCAGCTGGACCTCGGACACTGAAGCTTTCTTT. V is TRBV5-5 and J is TRBJ1-1; D uncertain. Germline CDR1 is SGHKS and CDR2 is YYEKEE (reference sequence). The CDR3 covers 13 residues. V was trimmed by 3 bases and J by 3 bases, leaving 9 bases between them.

The chain has TRBV7-8 and TRBJ1-5; 11 nucleotides align to TRBD1. Germline lookup yields CDR1 SGHVS and CDR2 FQNEAQ. The CDR3 consists of 16 residues. The J segment lost 2 bases and the V segment lost 5 bases, leaving 5 bases of the junction unmatched. Written as DNA, the CDR3 is TGTGCCAGCAGCCCTCCGGGACAGGGGGGCAATCAGCCCCAGCATTTT. Translation gives CASSPPGQGGNQPQHF.

In regard to this clone: Within the sample, other DNA sequences also encode this same CDR3. Here the CDR3 DNA reads TGCGCCAGCAGCTCTGGTAGCTCCTACAATGAGCAGTTCTTC. Amino acids: CASSSGSSYNEQFF. The J gene is TRBJ2-1, the V gene TRBV5-1; D gene unclear. The ends were cut back, 3 bases at V and 0 bases at J, with 7 bases in the middle. Per the germline V gene, CDR1 is SGHRS and CDR2 is YFSETQ. The CDR3 runs 14 residues. The full variable domain, rest sourced from reference TRBV5-1 and TRBJ2-1, is KAGVTQTPRYLIKTRGQQVTLSCSPISGHRSVSWYQQTPGQGLQFLFEYFSETQRNKGNFPGRFSGRQFSNSRSEMNVSTLELGDSALYLCASSSGSSYNEQFFGPGTRLTVL.

For this clone: At the DNA level, this CDR3 is encoded by other sequences in the same sample as well. The chain combines TRBV5-1 with TRBJ1-1; D is uncertain. Looked up from germline, CDR1 is SGHRS and CDR2 is YFSETQ. The CDR3 sequence is 14 residues long. The V end was cut by 0 bases, the J end by 0 bases, with 6 bases between. As DNA, the CDR3 is TGCGCCAGCAGCTTGGGCGGAATGAACACTGAAGCTTTCTTT. It translates to CASSLGGMNTEAFF.

J is TRBJ1-6 and V is TRBV5-1; 7 bases fit TRBD1. V shed 2 bases and J 10 bases; nucleotides not matched to a gene: 9. Germline CDR1 reads SGHRS; CDR2 reads YFSETQ. The CDR3 covers 15 residues. The CDR3 loop is CASSFTGEEGSPLHF. The CDR3 nucleotides are TGCGCCAGCAGCTTTACAGGGGAGGAAGGCTCACCCCTCCACTTT.

The chain uses TRBV28 and TRBJ2-7; 10 nucleotides agree with TRBD2. Germline CDR1 is MDHEN and CDR2 is SYDVKM. Trimming cost V 1 base and J 4 bases; bases outside gene matches: 4. The CDR3 covers 15 residues. CDR3 loop: CASSLLSGGVYEQYF. DNA for the CDR3: TGTGCCAGCAGTTTATTAAGCGGGGGGGTTTACGAGCAGTACTTC.

The J gene is TRBJ1-5, the V gene TRBV7-3, with 10 bases lining up with TRBD1. The CDR3 length is 15 residues. Germline lookup yields CDR1 SGHTA and CDR2 FQGTGA. V lost 0 bases to trimming and J lost 4 bases; unmatched junction nucleotides: 0. CDR3 bases: TGTGCCAGCAGCTTAACGGGACAGGGGAATCAGCCCCAGCATTTT. Encoded protein: CASSLTGQGNQPQHF.

In DNA, the CDR3 is TGTGCCAGCAGCTTAGTGGGCGGACGGTCTGCACCCCTCCACTTT. It translates to CASSLVGGRSAPLHF. The rearrangement joins TRBV7-8 to TRBJ1-6; no definite D call. Trimming cost V 1 base and J 11 bases, with 15 bases left between them. CDR1 and CDR2 (germline): SGHVS, FQNEAQ. This CDR3 contains 15 residues.

This clone has just one count. The rearrangement joins TRBV5-1 to TRBJ1-2; 11 bases line up with TRBD1. V was clipped by 5 bases and J by 6 bases; unmatched bases: 9. Germline CDR1 reads SGHRS; CDR2 reads YFSETQ. The length of the CDR3 is 15 residues. The CDR3: CASRRTGTGGDGYTF. CDR3 nucleotides: TGCGCCAGCAGGAGGACCGGGACAGGGGGTGATGGCTACACCTTC.

V and J are TRBV5-4 and TRBJ1-5, with D unclear. The CDR3 is 15 amino acids. V lost 4 bases to trimming and J lost 7 bases, with 18 bases between them. The germline gives CDR1 SGHNT, CDR2 YYREEE (reference sequence). The CDR3 spells CASSRSYRRQQPQHF. The CDR3 DNA is TGTGCCAGCAGCCGCTCTTACCGGCGGCAGCAGCCCCAGCATTTT.

A word on this clone: Additional DNA sequences in this sample encode the identical CDR3. The J gene is TRBJ1-2, the V gene TRBV7-9; the match to TRBD1 covers 10 bases. Per the germline V gene, CDR1 is SEHNR and CDR2 is FQNEAQ (reference sequence). Trimming cost V 5 bases and J 3 bases; bases outside gene matches: 0. The CDR3 extends over 13 amino acids. CDR3 amino acids: CASSGQGDYGYTF. The CDR3 nucleotides are TGTGCCAGCAGCGGACAGGGGGACTATGGCTACACCTTC.

This clone turned up a few times. V is TRBV5-6 and J is TRBJ1-2; perhaps TRBD1 as D (5 bases). The CDR3 runs to 15 residues. With 2 bases removed from V and 7 bases from J, the gap between germline ends came to 18 bases. Germline CDR1 reads SGHDT; CDR2 reads YYEEEE. The CDR3 region is CASSLRGGRVGGYTF. Here the CDR3 DNA reads TGTGCCAGCAGCTTAAGGGGCGGCAGGGTAGGTGGCTACACCTTC.

V usage is TRBV4-1 and J usage is TRBJ2-3; 12 bases are shared with TRBD2. The CDR3 consists of 16 residues. Looked up from germline, CDR1 is MGHRA and CDR2 is YSYEKL. V lost 5 bases, J lost 1 base, and 4 bases stayed unmatched. The CDR3 here is CASSTRLAGGTDTQYF. The CDR3 region has the DNA TGCGCCAGCAGCACCCGACTAGCGGGGGGCACAGATACGCAGTATTTT.

The chain uses TRBV30 and TRBJ1-6; D might be TRBD1 (6 bases). V was clipped by 0 bases and J by 8 bases, with 14 bases between them. CDR3 size: 15 residues. Looked up from germline, CDR1 is GTSNPN and CDR2 is SVGIG (reference sequence). The CDR3 reads CAWSVGGTVDSPLHF. The CDR3 nucleotides are TGTGCCTGGAGTGTAGGGGGTACGGTTGATTCACCCCTCCACTTT.

The chain joins TRBV15 to TRBJ2-3; TRBD2 aligns across 11 bases. Germline CDR1 is LNHNV and CDR2 is YYDKDF (reference sequence). CDR3 length: 18 residues. Unmatched junction bases numbered 8, after V lost 2 bases and J lost 1 base. The CDR3 protein is CATSRSSGGSVGTDTQYF. In nucleotides, the CDR3 is TGTGCCACCAGCAGATCTAGCGGGGGGTCTGTTGGCACAGATACGCAGTATTTT.

The V call is TRBV5-4, the J call TRBJ1-1; D is unresolved. V was shortened by 5 bases and J by 5 bases, with 7 bases between the two germline ends. There are 11 residues in the CDR3. Germline V lookup: CDR1 SGHNT, CDR2 YYREEE (reference sequence). The CDR3 region has the DNA TGTGCCAGCAGTTTTAGGACTGAAGCTTTCTTT. Its protein is CASSFRTEAFF.

This chain connects TRBV11-2 to TRBJ1-1, with a weak D call TRBD1 (6 bases). The V and J ends lost 8 bases and 1 base respectively, with 17 bases between them. The germline gives CDR1 SGHAT, CDR2 FQNNGV. This CDR3 is built from 15 residues. The CDR3: CASGPRGLTNTEAFF. The CDR3 region has the DNA TGTGCCAGCGGGCCCCGGGGGCTTACGAACACTGAAGCTTTCTTT. The variable domain in full, completed from reference TRBV11-2 and TRBJ1-1, reads EAGVAQSPRYKIIEKRQSVAFWCNPISGHATLYWYQQILGQGPKLLIQFQNNGVVDDSQLPKDRFSAERLKGVDSTLKIQPAKLEDSAVYLCASGPRGLTNTEAFFGQGTRLTVV.